The 25 T cell receptor beta chains listed next were all sequenced from one sample in a study of regulatory T cells in long-lasting Graves disease. In building TCR beta libraries, iRepertoire HTBI primers were used together with Arm-PCR of CDR3 regions. Via MiXCR, TCRdb re-called the multiplex PCR reads, giving one row per CDR3 protein. The profile shows 450,000 or so distinct CDR3 sequences, about a fifth of them singletons. Time point defined: persistent/refractory GD, antithyroid drugs over 5 years with positive TRAb. Scientists built the TCR library using RNA that was extracted from PBMCs. The source material was peripheral blood mononuclear cells (PBMCs), sampled when the disease was refractory, from a patient treated with antithyroid drugs. These receptors came from a female donor with Graves disease.

This clonotype was detected only a few times. The chain combines TRBV7-2 with TRBJ2-5; 13 bases fit TRBD2. After removal of 5 bases from V and 2 bases from J, the junction contained 5 bases not matched to a gene. The germline gives CDR1 SGHTA, CDR2 FQGNSA. This CDR3 is 16 amino acids long. CDR3 sequence: CASSLGLAGAQETQYF. The CDR3 DNA reads as TGTGCCAGCAGCCTAGGACTAGCGGGAGCTCAAGAGACCCAGTACTTC.

Ten or more counts support this clonotype. The V and J genes are TRBV13 and TRBJ1-2; the D is unclear. Trimming took 3 bases from V and 2 from J, leaving 7 bases between them. Germline lookup yields CDR1 PRHDT and CDR2 FYEKMQ (reference sequence). There are 13 residues in the CDR3. The CDR3 region is CASSFDRNYGYTF. CDR3 sequence (DNA): TGTGCCAGCAGCTTTGACCGAAACTATGGCTACACCTTC.

This clonotype occurred many times. V usage is TRBV2 and J usage is TRBJ1-2; no clear D. CDR1 is SNHLY and CDR2 is FYNNEI in the germline V gene. V was shortened by 4 bases and J by 8 bases, with 8 bases between the two germline ends. The CDR3 has 11 residues. Here the CDR3 reads CASSVTAGYTF. The CDR3 DNA is TGTGCCAGCAGTGTCACAGCCGGCTACACCTTC.

The chain has TRBV5-1 and TRBJ2-4; 8 bases agree with TRBD1. The J call is uncertain, as TRBJ2-7 better fits the DNA end. The germline gives CDR1 SGHRS, CDR2 YFSETQ. The CDR3 totals 18 residues. The CDR3 nucleotides are TGCGCCAGCAGCTCACATATTAATCCGGGACAGGTTAATTACGAGCAGTACTTC. It specifies CASSSHINPGQVNYEQYF.

The chain has TRBV10-3 and TRBJ2-7; no reliable D call. This CDR3 spans 11 amino acids. Looked up from germline, CDR1 is ENHRY and CDR2 is SYGVKD. Trimming pared 3 bases from V and 3 bases from J, leaving 3 bases between. The CDR3 DNA reads TGTGCCATCAGTGAATACTACGAGCAGTACTTC. Translation gives CAISEYYEQYF.

Regarding this clonotype: This could be a read error, since a much larger clone is one nucleotide away. The rearrangement links TRBV2 to TRBJ2-1; D may be TRBD2 (5 bases). V was shortened by 5 bases and J by 7 bases, with 15 bases between the two germline ends. CDR1 and CDR2 (germline): SNHLY, FYNNEI. The CDR3 sequence is 14 residues long. CDR3 bases: TGTGCCAGCAGTTTACCAGCGGCTAGGAATGAGCAGTTCTTC. Protein: CASSLPAARNEQFF.

This clonotype was seen repeatedly, ten times or more. V usage is TRBV6-1 and J usage is TRBJ1-2, with unresolved D. Germline values: CDR1 MNHNS, CDR2 SASEGT. Trimming took 0 bases from V and 8 from J, leaving 13 bases between them. This CDR3 comprises 14 residues. As DNA, the CDR3 is TGTGCCAGCAGTGAAGCGCGGTCCTCCTGGGGCTACACCTTC. It specifies CASSEARSSWGYTF.

J is TRBJ2-3 and V is TRBV7-6; D unresolved. V was cut by 0 bases and J by 3 bases, with 13 bases left in between. The CDR3 runs 16 residues. CDR1 is SGHVS and CDR2 is FNYEAQ in the germline V gene. Written as DNA, the CDR3 is TGTGCCAGCAGCTTAGCCGTGACATCTCCGACAGATACGCAGTATTTT. It codes for CASSLAVTSPTDTQYF.

This clonotype was counted between two and nine times. The genes are TRBV9 and TRBJ2-6, with TRBD2 as a possible D gene (5 bases). The CDR3 covers 18 residues. Per the germline V gene, CDR1 is SGDLS and CDR2 is YYNGEE. V was clipped by 4 bases and J by 0 bases, with 17 bases between them. In DNA, the CDR3 is TGTGCCAGCAGCCCCCGGAGTAGCGAAAGCTCTGGGGCCAACGTCCTGACTTTC. Protein product: CASSPRSSESSGANVLTF. Variable domain in full (rest from reference TRBV9 and TRBJ2-6): DSGVTQTPKHLITATGQRVTLRCSPRSGDLSVYWYQQSLDQGLQFLIQYYNGEERAKGNILERFSAQQFPDLHSELNLSSLELGDSALYFCASSPRSSESSGANVLTFGAGSRLTVL.

This clonotype was recorded at least ten times. The CDR3 DNA is TGTGCCAGCAGCACAGCAGGCAGTGAAGCTTTCTTT. It yields the protein CASSTAGSEAFF. V gene TRBV7-3 combines with J gene TRBJ1-1, with D unclear. Germline V CDR1 and CDR2: SGHTA, FQGTGA. The V and J ends lost 5 bases and 7 bases respectively, with 11 bases between them. CDR3 length: 12 amino acids.

This clonotype has a single count. V usage is TRBV13 and J usage is TRBJ2-7, with TRBD1 matching over 10 bases. Germline V gene sequence: CDR1 PRHDT, CDR2 FYEKMQ (reference sequence). The CDR3 is made up of 17 amino acids. The V gene end was trimmed by 5 bases and the J gene end by 3 bases; junction bases not matched to a gene: 13. The CDR3 DNA is TGTGCCAGCAGCACCGGGACAGGGGACACAAGGTTCTACGAGCAGTACTTC. Protein: CASSTGTGDTRFYEQYF.

The CDR3 DNA sequence: TGTGCCAGCAGCCAAGAGGGGGCCCTGAACACTGAAGCTTTCTTT. The encoded protein is CASSQEGALNTEAFF. The chain recombines TRBV3-1 with TRBJ1-1, with D perhaps TRBD1 (6 bases). The CDR3 runs to 15 residues. In germline, CDR1 is LGHDT, CDR2 YNNKEL (reference sequence). V shed 0 bases and J shed 0 bases, with 8 bases lying between them.

This clonotype was found many times. V usage is TRBV28 and J usage is TRBJ1-5; TRBD1 is a possible D gene (5 bases). The CDR3 runs to 17 residues. Per the germline V gene, CDR1 is MDHEN and CDR2 is SYDVKM. V lost 5 bases to trimming and J lost 5 bases, with 22 bases between them. The CDR3 DNA follows: TGTGCCAGCAGTCATTTAGGGGAACCCTCCAACGATCAGCCCCAGCATTTT. Translated: CASSHLGEPSNDQPQHF.

The gene calls are TRBV19 and TRBJ1-5; D call uncertain. Trimming left V 5 bases short and J 5 bases short, with 10 bases between. The CDR3 runs to 13 residues. Per the germline V gene, CDR1 is LNHDA and CDR2 is SQIVND (reference sequence). The CDR3 here is CASSLADDQPQHF. The CDR3 DNA reads TGTGCCAGTAGTCTTGCGGATGATCAGCCCCAGCATTTT.

The table lists this clonotype with many counts. The chain couples TRBV28 to TRBJ2-5, with 9 bases that match TRBD1. Germline values: CDR1 MDHEN, CDR2 SYDVKM. Unmatched junction bases numbered 6, after V lost 3 bases and J lost 4 bases. The CDR3 contains 15 residues. The chain's CDR3 is CASSFGGQGLETQYF. Written as DNA, the CDR3 is TGTGCCAGCAGTTTCGGTGGACAGGGGTTAGAGACCCAGTACTTC.

This chain links TRBV10-3 with TRBJ2-7, with 9 bases matching TRBD2. V lost 2 bases, J lost 3 bases, and 5 bases stayed unmatched. The germline CDR1 and CDR2 sequences are ENHRY and SYGVKD. This CDR3 has 15 amino acids. CDR3 DNA: TGTGCCATCAGTGAGGGGCTAGCGGGAAGCTACGAGCAGTACTTC. Protein sequence: CAISEGLAGSYEQYF.

This clonotype came up many times. This chain uses TRBV18 with TRBJ2-5, with a tentative D call TRBD1 (5 bases). V was pared by 1 base and J by 5 bases, with 11 bases between. Germline CDR1 reads KGHSH; CDR2 reads LQKENI. This CDR3 is 14 amino acids long. The CDR3 DNA reads TGTGCCAGCTCACCACGTCAGGCAGGGGAGACCCAGTACTTC. It is translated as CASSPRQAGETQYF.

The chain joins TRBV27 to TRBJ2-7; 9 bases line up with TRBD1. The CDR3 sequence is 13 residues long. Germline values: CDR1 MNHEY, CDR2 SMNVEV (reference sequence). With 6 bases clipped from V and 8 bases from J, the junction kept 8 bases outside the gene matches. DNA of the CDR3: TGTGCCAGCAGGGATCGGGACAGGGCGAAGCAGTACTTC. Translation gives CASRDRDRAKQYF.

This clonotype was found many times. This chain uses TRBV13 with TRBJ1-5; D perhaps matches TRBD1 (5 bases). The germline gives CDR1 PRHDT, CDR2 FYEKMQ (reference sequence). The CDR3 has 14 amino acids. Trimming removed 5 bases from V and 1 base from J, with 9 bases in between. This CDR3 reads CASSEAGSNQPQHF. The CDR3 nucleotides are TGTGCCAGCAGCGAGGCAGGGAGCAATCAGCCCCAGCATTTT.

The chain couples TRBV30 to TRBJ2-7, with 7 bases lining up with TRBD2. The CDR3 length is 14 residues. The J segment lost 6 bases and the V segment lost 0 bases, leaving 8 bases of the junction unmatched. Germline V gene sequence: CDR1 GTSNPN, CDR2 SVGIG (reference sequence). CDR3 bases: TGTGCCTGGAGTGTTTGGCGACTAGCTAGCGAGCAGTACTTC. Translation: CAWSVWRLASEQYF.

This clonotype has ten or more counts. The CDR3 protein is CAWTSGDTEAFF. The CDR3 DNA reads as TGTGCCTGGACGTCGGGTGACACTGAAGCTTTCTTT. V and J are TRBV30 and TRBJ1-1; no firm D call. V was trimmed by 4 bases and J by 3 bases, leaving 9 bases between them. The CDR3 has 12 residues. Germline V gene data show CDR1 as GTSNPN and CDR2 as SVGIG (reference sequence). Drawing the rest from reference TRBV30 and TRBJ1-1, the complete variable domain is SQTIHQWPATLVQPVGSPLSLECTVEGTSNPNLYWYRQAAGRGLQLLFYSVGIGQISSEVPQNLSASRPQDRQFILSSKKLLLSDSGFYLCAWTSGDTEAFFGQGTRLTVV.

J is TRBJ1-5 and V is TRBV7-8, with D tentatively TRBD1 (6 bases). The CDR3 runs to 20 residues. V was clipped by 3 bases and J by 0 bases, with 24 bases between them. Germline values: CDR1 SGHVS, CDR2 FQNEAQ. This CDR3 is CASSLGGQGHGLYSNQPQHF. In DNA, the CDR3 is TGTGCCAGCAGCTTGGGGGGACAAGGCCATGGGCTCTATAGCAATCAGCCCCAGCATTTT.

This clonotype was counted a single time. Sequence at one end of the junction differs from germline and may be a read error. The V call is TRBV4-1, the J call TRBJ2-6; the D gene is possibly TRBD1 (5 bases). The CDR3 spans 15 residues. CDR1 and CDR2 from the germline V gene are MGHRA and YSYEKL. CDR3 nucleotide sequence: TGTGCCAGCAGCCCACGGGTCTCTGGGGCCAACGTCCCGACTTTC. This translates into CASSPRVSGANVPTF.

This clonotype appeared many times. A junction end diverges from the germline sequence, so it may reflect a read error. The rearrangement links TRBV3-1 to TRBJ2-5; D might be TRBD1 or TRBD2, each matching 5 bases. Germline V gene lookup returns CDR1 LGHDT and CDR2 YNNKEL (reference sequence). The CDR3 has 12 amino acids. The CDR3 nucleotides read TGTGCCAGCAGCCGAACTCTCGGGGACCCAGTCTTC. This codes for CASSRTLGDPVF.

This clonotype has just a few counts. This chain connects TRBV6-1 to TRBJ1-2; D may be TRBD1 (6 bases). Trimming took off 7 bases at V and 3 bases at J, with 18 bases between the two ends. The germline V gene encodes CDR1 MNHNS and CDR2 SASEGT. CDR3 length: 15 residues. CDR3 protein: CASIAIDRPHYGYTF. The CDR3 coding sequence is TGTGCCAGCATTGCTATAGACAGGCCCCACTATGGCTACACCTTC.